This TCR beta chain was sequenced for a study of CXCR3-negative and CXCR3-positive naive CD8 T cells. TRB cDNA libraries were made by UMI-labeled 5' RACE. TCRdb reprocessed the 5' RACE reads and stores each CDR3 protein as one record, lacking DNA. The sample holds tens of thousands of distinct CDR3 sequences. CDR1 is MDHEN and CDR2 is SYDVKM in the germline V gene. The CDR3 loop spans 13 amino acids. This receptor was obtained from a human donor in good health. Some clones in this sample may be carry-over from other donors' samples. Material: memory CD8+ T cells from blood. V and J are TRBV28 and TRBJ2-7; no DNA is available, so the TRBD1 call from TCRdb remains unchecked. The CDR3 protein is CASRLTGSYEQYF.